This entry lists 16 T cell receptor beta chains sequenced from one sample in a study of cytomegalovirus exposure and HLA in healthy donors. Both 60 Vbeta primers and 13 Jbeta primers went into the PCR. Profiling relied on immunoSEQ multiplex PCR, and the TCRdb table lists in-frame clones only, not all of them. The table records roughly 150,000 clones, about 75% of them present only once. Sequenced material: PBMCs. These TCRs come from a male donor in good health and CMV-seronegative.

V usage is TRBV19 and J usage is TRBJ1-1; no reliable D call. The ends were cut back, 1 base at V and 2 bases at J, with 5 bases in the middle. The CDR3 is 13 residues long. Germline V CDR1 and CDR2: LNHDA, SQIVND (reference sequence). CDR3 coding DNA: TGTGCCAGTAGTATAGGAAGCAACACTGAAGCTTTCTTT. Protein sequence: CASSIGSNTEAFF. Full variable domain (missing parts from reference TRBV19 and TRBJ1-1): DGGITQSPKYLFRKEGQNVTLSCEQNLNHDAMYWYRQDPGQGLRLIYYSQIVNDFQKGDIAEGYSVSREKKESFPLTVTSAQKNPTAFYLCASSIGSNTEAFFGQGTRLTVV.

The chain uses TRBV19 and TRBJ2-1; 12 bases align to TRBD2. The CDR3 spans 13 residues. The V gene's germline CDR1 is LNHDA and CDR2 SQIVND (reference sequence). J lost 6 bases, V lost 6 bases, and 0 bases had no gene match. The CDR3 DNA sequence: TGTGCCAGTAGGACTAGCGGGGGCAATGAGCAGTTCTTC. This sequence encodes CASRTSGGNEQFF.

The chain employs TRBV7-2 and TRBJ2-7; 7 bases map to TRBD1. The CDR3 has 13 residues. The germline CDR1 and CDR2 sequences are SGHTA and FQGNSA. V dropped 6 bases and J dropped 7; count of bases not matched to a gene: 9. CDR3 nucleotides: TGTGCCAGCAGGGTCACAGGGGAAGGGGAGCAGTACTTC. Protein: CASRVTGEGEQYF.

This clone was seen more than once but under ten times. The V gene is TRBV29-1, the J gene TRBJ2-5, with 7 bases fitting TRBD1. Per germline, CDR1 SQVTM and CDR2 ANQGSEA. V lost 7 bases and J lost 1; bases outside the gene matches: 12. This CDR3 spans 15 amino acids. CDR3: CSARFGTAAQETQYF. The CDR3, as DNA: TGCAGCGCCAGATTCGGGACAGCTGCCCAAGAGACCCAGTACTTC.

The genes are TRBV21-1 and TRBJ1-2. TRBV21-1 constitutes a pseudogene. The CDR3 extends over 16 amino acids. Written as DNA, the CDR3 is TGTGCCAGCAGCACCAACATTGGCGGGGGCAGGTGGGGCTACACCTTC. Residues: CASSTNIGGGRWGYTF.

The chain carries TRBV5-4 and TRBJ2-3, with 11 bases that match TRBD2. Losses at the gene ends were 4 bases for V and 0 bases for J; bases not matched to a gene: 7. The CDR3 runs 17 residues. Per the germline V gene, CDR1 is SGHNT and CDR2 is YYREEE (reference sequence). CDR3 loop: CASSLSGRATSTDTQYF. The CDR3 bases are TGTGCCAGCAGCCTTAGCGGGAGGGCCACTAGCACAGATACGCAGTATTTT.

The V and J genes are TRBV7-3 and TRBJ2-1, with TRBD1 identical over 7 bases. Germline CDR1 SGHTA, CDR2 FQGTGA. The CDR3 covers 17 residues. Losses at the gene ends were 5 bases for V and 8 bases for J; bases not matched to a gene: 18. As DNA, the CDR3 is TGTGCCAGCAGCCTCGAGATAGGTGTGACAGGGAACGATGAGCAGTTCTTC. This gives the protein CASSLEIGVTGNDEQFF.

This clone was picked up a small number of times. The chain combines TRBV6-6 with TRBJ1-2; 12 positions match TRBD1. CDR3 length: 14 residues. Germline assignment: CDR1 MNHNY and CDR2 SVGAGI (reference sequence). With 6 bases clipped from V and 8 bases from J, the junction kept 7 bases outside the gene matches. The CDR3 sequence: CASRSGTGGWGYTF. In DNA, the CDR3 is TGTGCCAGCAGGTCCGGGACAGGGGGCTGGGGCTACACCTTC.

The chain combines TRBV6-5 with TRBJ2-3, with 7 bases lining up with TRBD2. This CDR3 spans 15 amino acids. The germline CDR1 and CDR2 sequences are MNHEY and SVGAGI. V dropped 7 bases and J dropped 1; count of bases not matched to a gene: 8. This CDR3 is CASKPAGLGTDTQYF. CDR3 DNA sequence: TGTGCCAGCAAGCCCGCCGGACTAGGCACAGATACGCAGTATTTT.

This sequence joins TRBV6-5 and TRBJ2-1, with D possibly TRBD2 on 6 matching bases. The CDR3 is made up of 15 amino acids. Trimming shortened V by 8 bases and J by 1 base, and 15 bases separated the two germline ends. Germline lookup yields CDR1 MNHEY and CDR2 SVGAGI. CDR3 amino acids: CASSRAGQSYNEQFF. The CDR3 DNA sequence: TGTGCCAGCTCCCGAGCGGGCCAATCCTACAATGAGCAGTTCTTC.

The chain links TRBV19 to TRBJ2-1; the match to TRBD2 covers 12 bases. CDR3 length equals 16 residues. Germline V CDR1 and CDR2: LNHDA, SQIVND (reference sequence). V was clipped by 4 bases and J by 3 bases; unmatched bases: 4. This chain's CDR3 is CASSTRTSGDYNEQFF. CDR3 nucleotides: TGTGCCAGTAGTACCCGGACTAGCGGGGACTACAATGAGCAGTTCTTC.

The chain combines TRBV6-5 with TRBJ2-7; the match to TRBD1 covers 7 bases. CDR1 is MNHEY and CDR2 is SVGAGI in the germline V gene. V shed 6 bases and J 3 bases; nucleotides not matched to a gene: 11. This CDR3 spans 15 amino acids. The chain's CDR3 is CASSRTNTGDYEQYF. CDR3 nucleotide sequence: TGTGCCAGCAGCAGAACCAATACAGGGGACTACGAGCAGTACTTC.

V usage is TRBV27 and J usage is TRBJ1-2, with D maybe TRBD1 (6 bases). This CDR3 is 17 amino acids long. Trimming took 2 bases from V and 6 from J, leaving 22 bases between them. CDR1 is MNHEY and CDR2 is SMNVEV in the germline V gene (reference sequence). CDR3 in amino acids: CASSLMGAPTYLNGYTF. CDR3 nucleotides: TGTGCCAGCAGTTTAATGGGGGCTCCTACCTACCTTAATGGCTACACCTTC.

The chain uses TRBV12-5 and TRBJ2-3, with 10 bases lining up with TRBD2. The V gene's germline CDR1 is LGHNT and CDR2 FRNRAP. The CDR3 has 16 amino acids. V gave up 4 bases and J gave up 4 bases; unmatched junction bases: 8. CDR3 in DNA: TGTGCTAGTGGTTACCCGGCTAGCGGGAGTGCAGATACGCAGTATTTT. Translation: CASGYPASGSADTQYF.

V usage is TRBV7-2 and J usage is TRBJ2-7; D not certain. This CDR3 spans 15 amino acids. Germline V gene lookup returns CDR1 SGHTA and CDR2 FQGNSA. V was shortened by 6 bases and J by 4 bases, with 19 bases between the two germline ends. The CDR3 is CASSSSRGNVYEQYF. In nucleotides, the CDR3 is TGTGCCAGCAGTTCGTCGCGCGGAAACGTATACGAGCAGTACTTC.

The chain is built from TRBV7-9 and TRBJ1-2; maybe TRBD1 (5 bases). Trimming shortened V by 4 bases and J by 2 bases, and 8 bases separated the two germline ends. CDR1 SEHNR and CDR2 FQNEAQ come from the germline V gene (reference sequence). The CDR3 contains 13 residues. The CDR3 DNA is TGTGCCAGCAGCTGGGGGGAAAACTATGGCTACACCTTC. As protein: CASSWGENYGYTF.